This TCR beta chain came from a study of siplizumab effects on memory and regulatory T cells (dated by TCRdb to between 2018 and 2021). At the level of the whole study: The study looked at the effect of siplizumab, an anti-CD2 antibody, on alloreactive T-cell subsets in allogeneic mixed lymphocyte reactions made from human PBMCs. What the authors observed across the whole study: Compared with memory T cells, unstimulated naive T cells appeared more diverse, and naive cells seemed to make a substantial contribution to the alloresponse. Among mappable alloreactive CD4+ clones, an average Treg-derived fraction of roughly 71% was observed with siplizumab, compared with approximately 30% in control reactions. The suppressive function of proliferating Tregs from siplizumab cultures was not functionally confirmed. The cumulative frequency of alloreactive sequences traceable to unstimulated CD4+ memory T cells was significantly reduced by siplizumab. Because sequences below about 10^-5 frequency were poorly captured, only a minor fraction of alloreactive clones could be mapped to unstimulated subsets. About 75-96% of proliferating CD4+ or CD8+ clones could not be given a naive or memory phenotype.

In three donor pairs, further sequencing was done on unstimulated CD8+ naive, CD4+ memory, CD8+ TEMRA, CD4+ naive and CD8+ effector memory subsets. Sorted unstimulated T cells, along with proliferating T cells recovered from mixed lymphocyte reactions, underwent TCRbeta CDR3 sequencing. Fresh whole blood from roughly ten HLA-typed healthy donors was used to isolate PBMCs. A remark on this clone: It has no known antigen specificity. Qualities for individual bases were not recorded, and no much larger clone is one base off.

Taken from cysteine to phenylalanine, the CDR3 has 16 residues. Of the read, only the CDR3 DNA is kept; its 48 bases are in frame from base 1. Reading the germline V gene gives CDR1 SGHTA and CDR2 FQGNSA. V and J lose 0 bases and 0 bases, and a span of 9 bases separates them. Library construction relied on the immunoSEQ multiplex PCR assay. Each sample had 10^5 or so TCR templates assayed by the deep sequencing platform. Genomic DNA extracted from sorted T cells was used for TCRbeta CDR3 sequencing. The study's processing was this. The R programming language was used for clonal analysis of the TCRbeta CDR3 data. Alloreactive CD4+ and CD8+ clones were identified by comparing unstimulated samples to CFSE-low samples taken after the reaction. Alloreactive CD4+ clones were assigned to regulatory or non-regulatory origin by matching sequences to sorted unstimulated Treg and non-Treg repertoires. TCRdb provides this immuneACCESS table in a form limited to in-frame rearrangements. Some clones are lacking; in checked studies, under half of them reflect an unresolved V gene, and why the rest are absent is not known. For V, J and clone size, that table is used; D and trimming come from the DNA. The sample table contains about 56,000 clones; only one count was recorded for just over 95% of them. The ten top clones hold 0.95% to 1.4% of the sample.

Sequences were obtained from naive CD8+ T cells sorted from blood. The cell subset or site label corresponds to: unstimulated naive T cells. This clonotype was sampled from a human donor in good health. The V and J segments used are TRBV7-2 and TRBJ2-1; no D gene is confidently identified. The CDR3 loop reads CASSLAGFSSYNEQFF. Read as DNA, the sequence is TGTGCCAGCAGCTTAGCAGGGTTTAGCTCCTACAATGAGCAGTTCTTC. Full variable domain (CDR3 extended with the reference TRBV7-2 and TRBJ2-1 proteins): GAGVSQSPSNKVTEKGKDVELRCDPISGHTALYWYRQSLGQGLEFLIYFQGNSAPDKSGLPSDRFSAERTGGSVSTLTIQRTQQEDSAVYLCASSLAGFSSYNEQFFGPGTRLTVL.